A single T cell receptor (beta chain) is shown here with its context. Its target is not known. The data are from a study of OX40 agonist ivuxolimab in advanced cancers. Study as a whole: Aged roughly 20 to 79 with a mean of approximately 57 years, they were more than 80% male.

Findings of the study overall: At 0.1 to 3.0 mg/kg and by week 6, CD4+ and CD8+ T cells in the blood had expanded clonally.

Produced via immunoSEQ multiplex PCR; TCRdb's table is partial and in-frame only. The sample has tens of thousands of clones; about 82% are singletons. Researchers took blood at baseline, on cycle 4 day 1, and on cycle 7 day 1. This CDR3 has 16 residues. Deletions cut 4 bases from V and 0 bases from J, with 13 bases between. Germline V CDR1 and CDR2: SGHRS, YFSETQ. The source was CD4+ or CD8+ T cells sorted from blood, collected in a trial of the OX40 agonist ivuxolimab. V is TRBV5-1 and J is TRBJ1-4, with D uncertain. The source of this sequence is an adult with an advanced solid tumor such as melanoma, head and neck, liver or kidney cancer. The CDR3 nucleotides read TGCGCCAGCAGCCGGATACCCCCTGCAACTAATGAAAAACTGTTTTTT. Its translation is CASSRIPPATNEKLFF.